Shown below are 32 T cell receptor beta chains from a single sample sequenced in a study of blood T cell repertoires in COVID-19. Using immunoSEQ multiplex PCR, the repertoire was profiled, and TCRdb retains in-frame clones only, with some absent. The sample has 250,000 or so clones; approximately 80% are singletons. Sequencing used peripheral blood. These TCRs come from a man older than 75 with acute or convalescent COVID-19.

The gene calls are TRBV5-6 and TRBJ1-3, with 9 nucleotides matching TRBD1. Germline CDR1 is SGHDT and CDR2 is YYEEEE. The CDR3 runs 18 residues. V lost 4 bases and J lost 0; bases outside the gene matches: 11. The CDR3 region has the DNA TGTGCCAGCAGCGCTCCTCCCCGGGACAGGGACTCTGGAAACACCATATATTTT. Its protein product is CASSAPPRDRDSGNTIYF.

The chain links TRBV11-2 to TRBJ2-7; 8 bases align to TRBD2. CDR3 size: 18 residues. With 0 bases clipped from V and 4 bases from J, the junction kept 14 bases outside the gene matches. CDR1 is SGHAT, CDR2 FQNNGV, per germline. The CDR3 region is CASSLEGTSQDSGYEQYF. CDR3 sequence (DNA): TGTGCCAGCAGCTTAGAAGGGACTAGTCAAGACTCGGGTTACGAGCAGTACTTC.

The genes are TRBV28 and TRBJ2-2; TRBD1 matches 7 bases. The V and J ends lost 2 bases and 4 bases, in that order; junction bases with no gene match: 4. Germline-derived CDR1 and CDR2 are MDHEN and SYDVKM. This CDR3 is 15 amino acids long. The DNA for the CDR3 is TGTGCCAGCAGTTTAAGACAGGGCCTCACCGGGGAGCTGTTTTTT. It encodes CASSLRQGLTGELFF.

The CDR3 loop is CASSPGWILTEAFF. As DNA, the CDR3 is TGTGCCAGTAGTCCAGGGTGGATCCTTACTGAAGCTTTCTTT. J is TRBJ1-1 and V is TRBV19; D is perhaps TRBD1 (5 bases). There are 14 residues in the CDR3. The V gene's germline CDR1 is LNHDA and CDR2 SQIVND (reference sequence). V lost 5 bases and J lost 5, with 15 bases in between.

CDR3 bases: TGTGCCAGCAGTGAAGCGTGGGGACAGGGATACGGCTACACCTTC. Translation: CASSEAWGQGYGYTF. This chain joins TRBV6-1 and TRBJ1-2, with TRBD1 matching over 9 bases. The CDR3 is 15 amino acids. The V segment lost 0 bases and the J segment 8 bases; nucleotides outside the gene matches: 7. Germline lookup yields CDR1 MNHNS and CDR2 SASEGT.

The V and J genes are TRBV19 and TRBJ1-5, with 11 nucleotides matching TRBD1. V shed 7 bases, J shed 7 bases, and the junction held 9 bases outside the gene matches. Germline-derived CDR1 and CDR2 are LNHDA and SQIVND (reference sequence). The CDR3 loop spans 15 amino acids. The CDR3 here is CASTKDRGRSQPQHF. CDR3 coding DNA: TGTGCCAGTACTAAGGACAGGGGGCGCTCCCAGCCCCAGCATTTT.

The rearrangement links TRBV12-3 or TRBV12-4 to TRBJ2-7; D not certain. V lost 1 base to trimming and J lost 3 bases, with 7 bases between them. CDR3 length: 13 residues. The CDR3 sequence: CASSLGQNYEQYF. In nucleotides, the CDR3 is TGTGCCAGCAGTTTAGGGCAGAACTACGAGCAGTACTTC.

The V gene is TRBV7-9, the J gene TRBJ2-7; TRBD1 matches at 12 bases. The CDR3 has 15 residues. V shed 5 bases, J shed 5 bases, and the junction held 7 bases outside the gene matches. CDR1 is SEHNR and CDR2 is FQNEAQ in the germline V gene (reference sequence). The CDR3 nucleotides are TGTGCCAGCAGCCCGTGGGGACAGGGGGCCCACGAGCAGTACTTC. Encoded protein: CASSPWGQGAHEQYF. The full variable domain, completed using reference TRBV7-9 and TRBJ2-7, is DTGVSQNPRHKITKRGQNVTFRCDPISEHNRLYWYRQTLGQGPEFLTYFQNEAQLEKSRLLSDRFSAERPKGSFSTLEIQRTEQGDSAMYLCASSPWGQGAHEQYFGPGTRLTVT.

The chain combines TRBV5-6 with TRBJ2-5, with 7 bases that match TRBD1. Looked up from germline, CDR1 is SGHDT and CDR2 is YYEEEE. Trimming cost V 2 bases and J 2 bases; bases outside gene matches: 3. This CDR3 is built from 14 residues. The CDR3 is CASSFYRGQETQYF. The CDR3 nucleotides read TGTGCCAGCAGCTTTTACAGGGGACAAGAGACCCAGTACTTC.

This clone was seen a few times. V gene TRBV11-3 combines with J gene TRBJ2-1; 7 nucleotides line up with TRBD2. V lost 1 base and J lost 2; bases outside the gene matches: 2. This CDR3 comprises 15 residues. CDR1 is SGHNT and CDR2 is YENEEA in the germline V gene. CDR3 sequence: CASSLASGTYNEQFF. CDR3 sequence (DNA): TGTGCCAGCAGCTTAGCTAGCGGAACCTACAATGAGCAGTTCTTC.

Regarding this clone: Other DNA sequences of this sample code for an identical CDR3. The chain couples TRBV12-3 or TRBV12-4 to TRBJ1-2, with TRBD1 identical over 8 bases. This CDR3 is built from 13 residues. Losses at the gene ends were 6 bases for V and 2 bases for J; bases not matched to a gene: 2. The CDR3: CASRSGGNYGYTF. The DNA for the CDR3 is TGTGCCAGCAGGTCAGGGGGCAACTATGGCTACACCTTC.

The chain links TRBV5-1 to TRBJ1-1; tentatively, D is TRBD1 (6 bases). This CDR3 region has 18 residues. CDR1 is SGHRS, CDR2 YFSETQ, per germline. Trimming removed 1 base from V and 1 base from J, with 20 bases in between. CDR3 region: CASSLNQAGESQNTEAFF. As DNA, the CDR3 is TGCGCCAGCAGCTTGAACCAAGCAGGGGAGTCCCAGAACACTGAAGCTTTCTTT.

As concerns this clone: Other nucleotide sequences in the sample specify the same CDR3. This sequence joins TRBV2 and TRBJ1-4, with D perhaps matching TRBD1 (5 bases). V lost 3 bases to trimming and J lost 5 bases, with 10 bases between them. Germline V lookup: CDR1 SNHLY, CDR2 FYNNEI. This CDR3 region has 14 residues. The CDR3 loop reads CASSDRALNEKLFF. The DNA of the CDR3 is TGTGCCAGCAGTGACAGGGCACTAAATGAAAAACTGTTTTTT.

The chain recombines TRBV3-1 (or the pseudogene TRBV3-2) with TRBJ1-1; the match to TRBD1 covers 8 bases. V lost 2 bases and J lost 5; bases outside the gene matches: 4. Germline values: CDR1 LGHDT, CDR2 YNNKEL (reference sequence). The CDR3 covers 14 residues. CDR3 loop: CASSQNRGKTEAFF. CDR3 DNA: TGTGCCAGCAGCCAAAACAGGGGGAAAACTGAAGCTTTCTTT.

A remark on this clone: A junction boundary mismatches the germline segment, possibly from a read error. The chain has TRBV23-1 and TRBJ2-7; D is unclear. TRBV23-1 is classed as an ORF, of uncertain function. CDR3 size: 12 residues. CDR3 protein: CASSKREVPGHF. The CDR3 nucleotides read TGCGCCAGCAGTAAACGAGAGGTCCCTGGCCACTTC.

The genes are TRBV20-1 and TRBJ2-7; no firm D call. V was cut by 6 bases and J by 7 bases, with 13 bases left in between. Germline V gene sequence: CDR1 DFQATT, CDR2 SNEGSKA (reference sequence). This CDR3 is 11 amino acids long. Here the CDR3 DNA reads TGCAGTGCCCAGGATTCTAATGAGCAGTACTTC. It is translated as CSAQDSNEQYF.

This chain connects TRBV6-5 to TRBJ1-2; TRBD1 aligns across 10 bases. Germline CDR1 reads MNHEY; CDR2 reads SVGAGI. This CDR3 has 14 amino acids. V lost 6 bases to trimming and J lost 2 bases; unmatched junction nucleotides: 3. Written as DNA, the CDR3 is TGTGCCAGCAGAGAGACAGGGGGCAACTATGGCTACACCTTC. Translating gives CASRETGGNYGYTF.

The V and J genes are TRBV30 and TRBJ1-1; TRBD1 might be the D (6 bases). Germline CDR1 GTSNPN, CDR2 SVGIG (reference sequence). Trimming cost V 3 bases and J 4 bases, with 15 bases left between them. This CDR3 region has 14 residues. The CDR3 sequence: CAWRQTGARTEAFF. CDR3 coding DNA: TGTGCCTGGAGACAGACAGGAGCCCGCACTGAAGCTTTCTTT.

This clone was seen once. This sequence joins TRBV2 and TRBJ2-7, with a tentative D call TRBD2 (5 bases). Germline loops: CDR1 SNHLY, CDR2 FYNNEI. V was trimmed by 8 bases and J by 3 bases, leaving 17 bases between them. CDR3 length equals 14 residues. The CDR3 region is CASREGLSNYEQYF. The CDR3 coding sequence is TGTGCCAGCCGCGAGGGTCTCTCGAACTACGAGCAGTACTTC.

The chain recombines TRBV7-2 with TRBJ1-2; tentative D call: TRBD1 (6 bases). This CDR3 contains 14 residues. V gave up 1 base and J gave up 2 bases, with 8 bases separating them. CDR1 SGHTA and CDR2 FQGNSA come from the germline V gene. In nucleotides, the CDR3 is TGTGCCAGCAGCTTAGGTCAGGGGAACTATGGCTACACCTTC. Translating gives CASSLGQGNYGYTF.

The chain uses TRBV5-1 and TRBJ2-7, with TRBD1 matching 7 bases. J gave up 2 bases and V 4 bases, and 6 bases lay outside the gene matches. The CDR3 runs 14 residues. CDR1 and CDR2 from the germline V gene are SGHRS and YFSETQ. As DNA, the CDR3 is TGCGCCAGCAGCCCCCAGGGGGATACCTACGAGCAGTACTTC. It specifies CASSPQGDTYEQYF.

The sample holds one count of this clone. The chain uses TRBV3-1 (or the pseudogene TRBV3-2) and TRBJ1-6, with D perhaps matching TRBD1 (5 bases). Trimming pared 4 bases from V and 5 bases from J, leaving 18 bases between. The CDR3 length is 17 residues. Looked up from germline, CDR1 is LGHDT and CDR2 is YNNKEL (reference sequence). CDR3 sequence (DNA): TGTGCCAGCAGCCGTGTGAGGGGCGGGACGAATAATTCACCCCTCCACTTT. Translation: CASSRVRGGTNNSPLHF.

Here the CDR3 DNA reads TGTGCCAGCAGCTTAGCAACTCACAGGGGGCAAAGGGTCTATGGCTACACCTTC. As protein: CASSLATHRGQRVYGYTF. The gene calls are TRBV7-9 and TRBJ1-2; 9 bases line up with TRBD1. V dropped 0 bases and J dropped 4; count of bases not matched to a gene: 12. Germline V lookup: CDR1 SEHNR, CDR2 FQNEAQ (reference sequence). This CDR3 has 18 residues.

This chain connects TRBV27 to TRBJ2-3; 10 nucleotides agree with TRBD2. The CDR3 spans 15 residues. Germline V lookup: CDR1 MNHEY, CDR2 SMNVEV (reference sequence). V dropped 2 bases and J dropped 7; count of bases not matched to a gene: 6. The CDR3 spells CASSLASGRGYTQYF. For the CDR3, the DNA is TGTGCCAGCAGTTTAGCGAGCGGGAGGGGTTATACGCAGTATTTT.

The chain joins TRBV7-9 to TRBJ2-7, with 7 bases matching TRBD1. V gave up 5 bases and J gave up 6 bases; unmatched junction bases: 13. The V gene's germline CDR1 is SEHNR and CDR2 FQNEAQ (reference sequence). The length of the CDR3 is 15 residues. The CDR3 protein is CASSRKTGQLGEQYF. The CDR3 coding sequence is TGTGCCAGCAGCCGGAAAACGGGACAGCTGGGCGAGCAGTACTTC.

The CDR3, as DNA: TGTGCCAGCAAGGGGCAGGGGGCTAACTATGGCTACACCTTC. This encodes CASKGQGANYGYTF. This rearrangement joins TRBV2 to TRBJ1-2; 7 bases map to TRBD1. The CDR3 covers 14 residues. The germline CDR1 and CDR2 sequences are SNHLY and FYNNEI. Trimming cost V 7 bases and J 0 bases; bases outside gene matches: 5.

The V gene is TRBV19, the J gene TRBJ1-5, with TRBD1 as a possible D gene (5 bases). The CDR3 totals 15 residues. V shed 3 bases and J shed 9 bases, with 18 bases lying between them. Germline V lookup: CDR1 LNHDA, CDR2 SQIVND (reference sequence). The CDR3 region is CASSMGRDVPWPQHF. Written as DNA, the CDR3 is TGTGCCAGTAGTATGGGGCGGGACGTCCCTTGGCCCCAGCATTTT. The entire variable domain, with the rest obtained from reference TRBV19 and TRBJ1-5, is as follows: DGGITQSPKYLFRKEGQNVTLSCEQNLNHDAMYWYRQDPGQGLRLIYYSQIVNDFQKGDIAEGYSVSREKKESFPLTVTSAQKNPTAFYLCASSMGRDVPWPQHFGDGTRLSIL.

This rearrangement joins TRBV19 to TRBJ2-3; 7 bases are shared with TRBD1. With V trimmed by 5 bases and J by 0 bases, 5 bases remained unmatched. CDR3 length: 15 amino acids. Looked up from germline, CDR1 is LNHDA and CDR2 is SQIVND (reference sequence). In nucleotides, the CDR3 is TGTGCCAGTAGTCTGCGAGGGGGCAGCACAGATACGCAGTATTTT. Translating it yields CASSLRGGSTDTQYF.

This CDR3 reads CASSGWLGSTEAFF. The CDR3 DNA sequence: TGTGCCAGCAGCGGATGGCTGGGGAGCACTGAAGCTTTCTTT. The rearrangement links TRBV9 to TRBJ1-1; D uncertain. The CDR3 is 14 residues long. Germline V gene data show CDR1 as SGDLS and CDR2 as YYNGEE. Deletions cut 3 bases from V and 4 bases from J, with 13 bases between.

The gene calls are TRBV6-5 and TRBJ1-5; D remains ambiguous. The V gene lost 6 bases and the J gene lost 4 bases, with 16 bases spanning the gap. CDR3 length equals 15 residues. CDR1 and CDR2 (germline): MNHEY, SVGAGI. The CDR3 DNA reads TGTGCCAGCAGCCCGGGTCGGCAGAGGAATCAGCCCCAGCATTTT. Its translation is CASSPGRQRNQPQHF.

The rearrangement joins TRBV9 to TRBJ2-6, with 7 bases that match TRBD1. The germline V gene has CDR1 SGDLS and CDR2 YYNGEE. The CDR3 contains 17 residues. V trimming: 0 bases; J trimming: 7 bases; junction bases outside the gene matches: 10. The CDR3, as DNA: TGTGCCAGCAGCGTAGCCCCCACAGGGGCGCGAGCCAACGTCCTGACTTTC. Translating it yields CASSVAPTGARANVLTF.

This clone was seen a few times. The chain links TRBV5-1 to TRBJ1-1, with a tentative D call TRBD1 (6 bases). This CDR3 has 15 residues. Germline-derived CDR1 and CDR2 are SGHRS and YFSETQ. Trimming took off 0 bases at V and 5 bases at J, with 14 bases between the two ends. The CDR3 is CASSLVGGAQTEAFF. DNA for the CDR3: TGCGCCAGCAGCTTGGTTGGGGGCGCACAAACTGAAGCTTTCTTT.